The rows below give T cell receptor beta chains drawn from one sample of a study of T cell responses to AZD1222 COVID-19 vaccine. Clones were read by immunoSEQ multiplex PCR, and TCRdb kept only the in-frame ones, dropping some. The top ten clones hold 5% to 6.5% of a sample with approximately 140,000 clones, 70% to 90% of them seen once. Here the sequenced sample was peripheral blood, taken on day 0 of AZD1222 vaccination. Source of these receptors: an adult in good health. The CDR3 runs from the conserved cysteine through the conserved F or W. Fields, in order: J gene, V gene, clone size, D gene, CDR3 DNA, CDR3 protein. A D gene is named only where the DNA matches it firmly. Expanded clones are given a class, and other clones once, few, many or no size at all.

TRBJ1-4 | TRBV5-1 | NA | NA | TGCGCCAGCTGTACATTACAAGGAGAAAAACTGTTTTTT | CASCTLQGEKLFF
TRBJ1-5 | TRBV24-1 | NA | NA | TGTGCCACCAGAGGGTCAGTTAGCAATCAGCCCCAGCATTTT | CATRGSVSNQPQHF
TRBJ1-1 | TRBV25-1 | NA | NA | TGTGCCAGCAGTGAAATGGCGGGAATGAACACTGAAGCTTTCTTT | CASSEMAGMNTEAFF
TRBJ1-2 | TRBV9 | few | NA | TGTGCCAGCAGCGGGGGCGGGACGAACTATGGCTACACCTTC | CASSGGGTNYGYTF
TRBJ1-5 | TRBV4-1 | NA | NA | TGCGCCAGCAGCCAAGATAACGTCGAAGGTTTCAATCAGCCCCAGCATTTT | CASSQDNVEGFNQPQHF
TRBJ2-1 | TRBV10-1 | NA | TRBD2 | TGCGCCAGCACTCCCAGGACTAGCGGGAGGGCCCCATACAATGAGCAGTTCTTC | CASTPRTSGRAPYNEQFF
TRBJ1-1 | TRBV6-2/TRBV6-3 | NA | TRBD1 | TGTGCCAGCAGCCAGGGGGGTGAAGCTTTCTTT | CASSQGGEAFF
TRBJ2-7 | TRBV5-4 | once | TRBD1 | TGTGCCAGCAGCTCCCCCGGGACAGGTTCCCACGAGCAGTACTTC | CASSSPGTGSHEQYF
TRBJ2-7 | TRBV24-1 | few | NA | TGTGCCACCAGTGCGCATTCCTGGCCCTACGAGCAGTACTTC | CATSAHSWPYEQYF
TRBJ2-3 | TRBV6-2/TRBV6-3 | NA | TRBD2 | TGTGCCAGCAGCCAGAGCGGGAGGGCAATCAGAGATACGCAGTATTTT | CASSQSGRAIRDTQYF
TRBJ2-3 | TRBV5-1 | NA | TRBD2 | TGCGCCAGCAGCTTGGGGGGACTAGCGGGAATATATACGCAGTATTTT | CASSLGGLAGIYTQYF
TRBJ2-3 | TRBV11-2 | once | NA | TGTGCCAGCAGCTTGGAGGGGAGGAGAGATACGCAGTATTTT | CASSLEGRRDTQYF
TRBJ1-5 | TRBV28 | NA | TRBD1 | TGTGCCAGCAGTTTAGACAGGGAACGTCAGCCCCAGCATTTT | CASSLDRERQPQHF
TRBJ1-3 | TRBV24-1 | NA | TRBD1 | TGTGCCACCAGTGATTTCAGTGGTCTGGGACAGGGGTCAAGAGGAAACACCATATATTTT | CATSDFSGLGQGSRGNTIYF
TRBJ2-7 | TRBV27 | NA | NA | TGTGCCAGCAGGCACAGGGCGGACGAGCAGTACTTC | CASRHRADEQYF
TRBJ2-1 | TRBV2 | NA | NA | TGTGCCAGCAGTGAAGTAAGGGGGGCAAATGAGCAGTTCTTC | CASSEVRGANEQFF
TRBJ2-1 | TRBV19 | NA | TRBD1 | TGTGCCAGTAGTACCCGGACAGGGGGGTACAATGAGCAGTTCTTC | CASSTRTGGYNEQFF
TRBJ2-3 | TRBV5-8 | NA | TRBD1 | TGTGCCAGCAGCTTTCACAGGCTCAACCCCAGGGGGACAGATACGCAGTATTTT | CASSFHRLNPRGTDTQYF
TRBJ1-5 | TRBV10-2 | once | TRBD1 | TGCGCCAGCAGAACAGACAGGGGGAGCAATCAGCCCCAGCATTTT | CASRTDRGSNQPQHF
TRBJ1-1 | TRBV12-3/TRBV12-4 | NA | NA | TGTGCCACCCGTGGTCTGAGGAACACTGAAGCTTTCTTT | CATRGLRNTEAFF
TRBJ1-6 | TRBV7-8 | NA | NA | TGTGCCAGCAGCCGCCGCGAGAGCTATAATTCACCCCTCCACTTT | CASSRRESYNSPLHF
TRBJ1-5 | TRBV28 | once | TRBD1 | TGTGCCAGCACCCTAGGACAGGGGTACGTGGGCAATCAGCCCCAGCATTTT | CASTLGQGYVGNQPQHF
TRBJ1-2 | TRBV6-1 | few | NA | TGTGCCAGCAGTGAGGAGGGATCCGGGGCCTATGGCTACACCTTC | CASSEEGSGAYGYTF
TRBJ2-1 | TRBV4-2 | few | NA | TGTGCCAGCAGCCCCTCCGATACGGCTAATGAGCAGTTCTTC | CASSPSDTANEQFF
TRBJ1-2 | TRBV24-1 | NA | TRBD1 | TGTGCCACCAGTGACCGCGGACAGGGCATTAACTATGGCTACACCTTC | CATSDRGQGINYGYTF
TRBJ2-7 | TRBV7-9 | NA | TRBD1 | TGTGCCAGCCGGACAGGGAAGGGCGAGCAGTACTTC | CASRTGKGEQYF
TRBJ1-2 | TRBV27 | NA | NA | TGTGCCAGCAGTGGACAGCTTAACTATGGCTACACCTTC | CASSGQLNYGYTF
TRBJ1-3 | TRBV7-9 | NA | NA | TGTGCCAGCAGCTTAGAGGCAGGTGGAAACACCATATATTTT | CASSLEAGGNTIYF
TRBJ1-2 | TRBV6-5 | NA | NA | TGTGCCAGCAGTCCCGTCCTTACCATTATTCATGGCTACACCTTC | CASSPVLTIIHGYTF
TRBJ1-5 | TRBV2 | NA | NA | TGTGCCAGCAGTGGAGTCGGAACTGCTCTGCCCCAGCATTTT | CASSGVGTALPQHF
TRBJ1-5 | TRBV28 | NA | TRBD1 | TGTGCCAGCAGTTTTACAGGGGCCAATCAGCCCCAGCATTTT | CASSFTGANQPQHF
TRBJ1-2 | TRBV28 | NA | TRBD1 | TGTGCCAGTCACCGGGACAGTCCTAACTATGGCTACACCTTC | CASHRDSPNYGYTF
TRBJ2-1 | TRBV30 | NA | TRBD2 | TGTGCCTGGAGTGTACCGGCGGGAGGCAGTAATGAGCAGTTCTTC | CAWSVPAGGSNEQFF
TRBJ2-1 | TRBV7-2 | NA | NA | TGTGCCAGCAGCTTAAATGGGGTTCCCTCCTACAATGAGCAGTTCTTC | CASSLNGVPSYNEQFF
TRBJ2-1 | TRBV5-1 | NA | NA | TGCGCCAGCAGCTTTAGCAGGGGCTCCTACAATGAGCAGTTCTTC | CASSFSRGSYNEQFF